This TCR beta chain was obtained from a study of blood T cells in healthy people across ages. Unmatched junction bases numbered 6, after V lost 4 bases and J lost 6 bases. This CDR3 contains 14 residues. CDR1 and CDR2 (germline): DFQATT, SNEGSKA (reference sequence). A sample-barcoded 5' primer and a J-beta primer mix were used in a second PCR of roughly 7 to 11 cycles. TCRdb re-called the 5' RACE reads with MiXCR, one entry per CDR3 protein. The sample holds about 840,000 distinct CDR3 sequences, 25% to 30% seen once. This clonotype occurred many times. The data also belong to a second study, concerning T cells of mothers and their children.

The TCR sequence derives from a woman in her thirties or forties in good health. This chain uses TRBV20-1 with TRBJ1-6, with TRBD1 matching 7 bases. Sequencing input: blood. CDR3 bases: TGCAGTGCTAAAGCGGGACAGCTTAATTCACCCCTCCACTTT. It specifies CSAKAGQLNSPLHF.